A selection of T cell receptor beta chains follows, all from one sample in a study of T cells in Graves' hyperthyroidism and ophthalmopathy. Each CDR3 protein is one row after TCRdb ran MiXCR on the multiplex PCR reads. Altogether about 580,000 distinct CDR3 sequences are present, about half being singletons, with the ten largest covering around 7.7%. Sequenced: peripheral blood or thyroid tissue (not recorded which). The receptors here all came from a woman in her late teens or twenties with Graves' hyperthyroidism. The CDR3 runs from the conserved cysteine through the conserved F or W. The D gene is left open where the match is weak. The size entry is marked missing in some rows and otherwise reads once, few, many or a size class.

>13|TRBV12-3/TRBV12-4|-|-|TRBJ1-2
CASSNRENYGYTF
TGTGCCAGCAGTAACCGGGAGAACTATGGCTACACCTTC
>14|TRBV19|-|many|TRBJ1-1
CASTGAPMNTEAFF
TGTGCCAGTACCGGGGCACCCATGAACACTGAAGCTTTCTTT
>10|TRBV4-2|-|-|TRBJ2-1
CASSQGSFVF
TGTGCCAGCAGCCAAGGGAGTTTTGTCTTC
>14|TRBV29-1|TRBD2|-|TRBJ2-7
CSVYLAGVGGKQYF
TGCAGCGTATACCTAGCGGGAGTAGGCGGCAAGCAGTACTTC
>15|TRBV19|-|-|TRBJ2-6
CASFIGISGANVLTF
TGTGCCAGTTTCATAGGCATCTCTGGGGCCAACGTCCTGACTTTC
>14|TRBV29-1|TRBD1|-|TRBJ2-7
CSVEGTGMTGEQYF
TGCAGCGTTGAAGGGACAGGGATGACCGGGGAGCAGTACTTC
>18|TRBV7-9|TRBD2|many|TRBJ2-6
CASSEGLAEYSGANVLTF
TGTGCCAGCAGCGAGGGACTAGCGGAGTACTCTGGGGCCAACGTCCTGACTTTC
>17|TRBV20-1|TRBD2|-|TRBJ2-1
CSARVVLTSGSYNEQFF
TGCAGTGCTAGAGTCGTCCTGACTAGCGGCTCCTACAATGAGCAGTTCTTC
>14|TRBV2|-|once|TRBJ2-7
CARDISGFYNEQYF
TGTGCCAGAGACATTAGCGGATTCTACAATGAGCAGTACTTC
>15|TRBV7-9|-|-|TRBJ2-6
CASSLPRDRANVLTF
TGTGCCAGCAGCTTACCCCGGGACAGGGCCAACGTCCTGACTTTC
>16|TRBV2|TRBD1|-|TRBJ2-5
CASSEDLDRAEETQYF
TGTGCCAGCAGTGAAGACCTGGACAGGGCGGAAGAGACCCAGTACTTC
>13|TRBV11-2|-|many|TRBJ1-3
CASSTGSGNTIYF
TGTGCCAGCAGCACAGGGTCTGGAAACACCATATATTTT
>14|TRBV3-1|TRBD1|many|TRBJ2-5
CASSQTTGPETQYF
TGTGCCAGCAGCCAAACGACAGGGCCGGAGACCCAGTACTTC
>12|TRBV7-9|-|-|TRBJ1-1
CASSLVRPEAFF
TGTGCCAGCAGCTTAGTGAGGCCTGAAGCTTTCTTT
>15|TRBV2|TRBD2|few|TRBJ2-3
CASSPLTSGTDTQYF
TGTGCCAGCTCACCACTGACTAGCGGCACAGATACGCAGTATTTT
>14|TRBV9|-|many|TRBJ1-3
CASSETGSGNTIYF
TGTGCCAGCAGCGAGACAGGCTCTGGAAACACCATATATTTT
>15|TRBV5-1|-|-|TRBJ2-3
CASSPSTGYPDTQYF
TGCGCCAGCAGCCCTAGTACAGGGTATCCAGATACGCAGTATTTT
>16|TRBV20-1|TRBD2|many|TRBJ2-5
CSATLLLAGIGETQYF
TGCAGTGCTACCCTTCTACTAGCGGGAATCGGAGAGACCCAGTACTTC
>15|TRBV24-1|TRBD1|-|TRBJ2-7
CATSDLTGAYDEQYF
TGTGCCACCAGTGACTTGACAGGGGCCTATGACGAGCAGTACTTC
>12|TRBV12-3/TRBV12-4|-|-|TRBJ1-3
CASSPPGHTIYF
TGTGCCAGCAGTCCTCCGGGACACACCATATATTTT
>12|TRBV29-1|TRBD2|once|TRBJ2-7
CSVGGRSYEQYF
TGCAGCGTTGGCGGGAGGTCCTACGAGCAGTACTTC
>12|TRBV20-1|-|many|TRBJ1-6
CSARRDRSPLHF
TGCAGTGCTAGAAGGGACCGATCACCCCTCCACTTT
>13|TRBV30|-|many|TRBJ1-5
CAWSVRGNQPQHF
TGTGCCTGGAGTGTCCGGGGCAATCAGCCCCAGCATTTT
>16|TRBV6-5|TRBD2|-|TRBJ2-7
CASSKWTSGTDGEQYF
TGTGCCAGCAGTAAATGGACTAGCGGGACAGACGGAGAGCAGTACTTC
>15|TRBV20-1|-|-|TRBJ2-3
CSASTPGLITDTQYF
TGCAGTGCTTCGACTCCGGGACTCATCACAGATACGCAGTATTTT
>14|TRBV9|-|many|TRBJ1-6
CASSATRAWSPLHF
TGTGCCAGCAGCGCGACCCGGGCGTGGTCACCCCTCCACTTT
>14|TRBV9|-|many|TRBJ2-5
CASSVDYFQETQYF
TGTGCCAGCAGCGTAGACTACTTTCAAGAGACCCAGTACTTC
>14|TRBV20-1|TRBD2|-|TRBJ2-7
CSTMWGLADYEQYF
TGCAGTACTATGTGGGGACTAGCGGACTACGAGCAGTACTTC
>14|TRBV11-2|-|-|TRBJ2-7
CASSISAGLHEQYF
TGTGCCAGCAGCATTTCGGCAGGGCTTCACGAGCAGTACTTC
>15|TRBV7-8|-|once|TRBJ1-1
CASSALGGARTEAFF
TGTGCCAGCAGCGCCCTTGGGGGGGCAAGGACTGAAGCTTTCTTT
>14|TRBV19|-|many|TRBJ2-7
CASSIGGIAYEQYF
TGTGCCAGTAGTATAGGCGGAATAGCCTACGAGCAGTACTTC
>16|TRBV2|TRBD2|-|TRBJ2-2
CASSGGTSGSTGELFF
TGTGCCAGCAGTGGGGGGACTAGCGGGAGCACCGGGGAGCTGTTTTTT
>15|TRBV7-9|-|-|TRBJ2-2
CASSSVASNTGELFF
TGTGCCAGCAGCTCTGTAGCGTCGAACACCGGGGAGCTGTTTTTT
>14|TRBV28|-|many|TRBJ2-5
CASSPTLQSSIQYF
TGTGCCAGCAGCCCCACCCTACAGAGTTCGATACAGTACTTC
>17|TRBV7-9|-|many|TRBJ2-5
CASSLGGYGPDGETQYF
TGTGCCAGCAGCTTAGGTGGGTACGGACCCGACGGGGAGACCCAGTACTTC
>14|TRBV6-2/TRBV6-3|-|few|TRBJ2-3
CASSEDFSADTQYF
TGCGCCAGCAGTGAGGACTTCTCCGCAGATACGCAGTATTTT
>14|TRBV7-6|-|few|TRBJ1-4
CASSSGSDPEKLFF
TGTGCCAGCAGCTCTGGTTCTGACCCCGAAAAACTGTTTTTT
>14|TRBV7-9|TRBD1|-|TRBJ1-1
CASSLVRGDTEAFF
TGTGCCAGCAGCTTAGTCAGGGGGGACACTGAAGCTTTCTTT
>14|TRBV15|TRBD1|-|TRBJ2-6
CATSRIGGKFAEAF
TGTGCCACCAGCAGAATAGGGGGCAAGTTCGCTGAAGCTTTC
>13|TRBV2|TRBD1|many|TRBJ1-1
CAGGTVKRTEAFF
TGTGCCGGAGGGACAGTTAAACGCACTGAAGCTTTCTTT
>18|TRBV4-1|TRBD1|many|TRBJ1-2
CASSRLIGTGRRNYGYTF
TGCGCCAGCAGCCGCCTGATTGGGACAGGGAGGAGGAACTATGGCTACACCTTC
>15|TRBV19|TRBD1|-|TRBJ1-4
CASSPSGTGIEKLFF
TGTGCCAGTAGTCCCTCCGGGACAGGGATTGAAAAACTGTTTTTT
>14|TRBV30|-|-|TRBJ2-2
CAWSGARWAGELFF
TGTGCCTGGAGTGGTGCGCGCTGGGCCGGGGAGCTGTTTTTT
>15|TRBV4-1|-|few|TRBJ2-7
CASSHDNGGFYEQYF
TGCGCCAGCAGCCACGACAATGGCGGATTTTACGAGCAGTACTTC
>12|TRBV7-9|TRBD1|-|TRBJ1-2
CASRDRAHGYTF
TGTGCCAGCCGGGACAGGGCGCATGGCTACACCTTC
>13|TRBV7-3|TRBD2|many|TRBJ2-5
CASSSGTSPLLHF
TGTGCCAGCAGCTCTGGGACTAGCCCCCTTCTCCACTTC
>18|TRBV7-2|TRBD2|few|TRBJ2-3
CASRLAGERRKDTDTQYF
TGTGCCAGCAGACTAGCGGGAGAACGGCGGAAGGATACAGATACGCAGTATTTT
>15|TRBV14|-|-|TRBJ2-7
CASSQLGLAGDEQYF
TGTGCCAGCAGCCAACTTGGGCTAGCAGGGGATGAGCAGTACTTC
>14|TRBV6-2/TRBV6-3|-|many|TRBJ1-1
CASREPGANTEAFF
TGTGCCAGCAGGGAACCCGGGGCTAACACTGAAGCTTTCTTT
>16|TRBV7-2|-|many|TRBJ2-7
CASSLVASDSSYEQYF
TGTGCCAGCAGCTTAGTAGCGAGCGACTCCTCCTACGAGCAGTACTTC
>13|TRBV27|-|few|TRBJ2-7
CASSLSPAGEQYF
TGTGCCAGCAGTTTATCCCCTGCCGGCGAGCAGTACTTC
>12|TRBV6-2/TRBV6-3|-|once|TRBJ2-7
CASRVRFDEQYF
TGTGCCAGCCGGGTAAGGTTCGACGAGCAGTACTTC
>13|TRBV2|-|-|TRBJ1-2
CASSLNRDDGYTF
TGTGCCAGCAGTTTAAACAGGGATGATGGCTACACCTTC
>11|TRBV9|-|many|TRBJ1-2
CASSPFRDFTF
TGTGCCAGCAGCCCGTTTCGGGACTTCACCTTC
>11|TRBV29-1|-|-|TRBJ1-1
CSLKLNTEAFF
TGCAGCTTAAAACTGAACACTGAAGCTTTCTTT
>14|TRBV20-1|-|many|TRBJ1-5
CSARDRGGHQPQHF
TGCAGTGCTAGAGATCGGGGGGGGCATCAGCCCCAGCATTTT
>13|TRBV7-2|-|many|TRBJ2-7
CASSPKGGYEQYF
TGTGCCAGCAGCCCTAAGGGGGGCTACGAGCAGTACTTC
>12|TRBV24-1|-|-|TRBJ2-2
CATSDLSGELFF
TGTGCCACCAGTGACCTCAGCGGGGAGCTGTTTTTT